The rows below give T cell receptor beta chains drawn from one sample of a study of T cell repertoires in cytomegalovirus infection. MiXCR was run by TCRdb on the reads, yielding one entry per CDR3 protein. The table shows a few hundred thousand distinct CDR3 sequences, with around 9.5% occurring only once. Specimen: PBMCs. These TCRs come from a human donor in good health (CMV status not recorded). Some clones in this sample may be carry-over from other donors' samples. CDR3s include the opening cysteine and the closing phenylalanine or tryptophan. A D gene is named only where the DNA matches it firmly. Clone size is stated in some rows and not others, as once, few, many or a class when expanded.

>TRBV11-2|.|TRBJ2-2|.
CASSLTTNTWELFF
TGTGCCAGCAGCTTAACCACGAACACCTGGGAGCTGTTTTTT
>TRBV15|many|TRBJ1-6|.
CATSRDMDNSPLHF
TGTGCCACCAGCAGAGATATGGATAATTCACCCCTCCACTTT
>TRBV4-3|many|TRBJ1-5|.
CASSQDSFNQPQHF
TGCGCCAGCAGCCAAGACTCGTTTAATCAGCCCCAGCATTTT
>TRBV11-2|few|TRBJ2-1|TRBD2
CASSPPPTSREQFF
TGTGCCAGCAGCCCCCCCCCGACTAGCCGAGAGCAGTTCTTC
>TRBV20-1|.|TRBJ2-1|.
CSARTGYRINEQFF
TGCAGTGCTAGAACGGGGTATAGGATCAATGAGCAGTTCTTC
>TRBV19|.|TRBJ2-1|.
CASSIAHRSFEQFF
TGTGCCAGTAGTATAGCCCACAGGTCTTTTGAGCAGTTCTTC
>TRBV27|.|TRBJ1-1|.
CASTAGWNTEAFF
TGTGCCAGCACTGCCGGATGGAACACTGAAGCTTTCTTT
>TRBV5-4|many|TRBJ2-1|TRBD2
CASSRLAGAGSYNEQFF
TGTGCCAGCAGCAGACTAGCGGGAGCGGGTTCCTACAATGAGCAGTTCTTC
>TRBV7-2|many|TRBJ2-1|.
CASSQRNEQFF
TGTGCCAGCAGCCAGCGGAATGAGCAGTTCTTC
>TRBV28|many|TRBJ2-1|.
CASSLLILSLGAYNEQFF
TGTGCCAGCAGCCTGCTCATCCTTAGTTTAGGGGCTTACAATGAGCAGTTCTTC
>TRBV7-2|.|TRBJ1-4|.
CASSPGINNEKLFF
TGTGCCAGCAGCCCAGGGATAAACAATGAAAAACTGTTTTTT
>TRBV12-5|many|TRBJ2-3|TRBD1
CASGLRTGKIDTQYF
TGTGCTAGTGGTCTACGGACAGGGAAAATAGATACGCAGTATTTT
>TRBV5-1|many|TRBJ2-5|TRBD2
CASRPVRGTSGQETQYF
TGCGCCAGCAGACCCGTACGGGGGACTAGCGGTCAAGAGACCCAGTACTTC
>TRBV7-6|many|TRBJ2-1|TRBD2
CASSPGTTYNEQFF
TGTGCCAGCAGCCCCGGGACTACCTACAATGAGCAGTTCTTC
>TRBV7-8|.|TRBJ1-5|.
CASSLSSGNQPQHF
TGTGCCAGCAGCTTGAGCAGTGGCAATCAGCCCCAGCATTTT
>TRBV11-1|many|TRBJ2-1|.
CASSLGEELGQFF
TGTGCCAGCAGCTTAGGAGAAGAATTAGGGCAGTTCTTC
>TRBV7-7|few|TRBJ2-5|.
CASSLHRDQETQYF
TGTGCCAGCAGCTTACACAGGGACCAAGAGACCCAGTACTTC
>TRBV28|.|TRBJ1-5|TRBD1
CASRGDRVNQPQHF
TGTGCCAGCAGGGGGGACAGGGTCAATCAGCCCCAGCATTTT
>TRBV7-9|.|TRBJ1-2|.
CASHPGKANYGYTF
TGTGCCAGCCACCCAGGGAAGGCGAACTATGGCTACACCTTC
>TRBV7-9|many|TRBJ2-2|.
CASSRDGELFF
TGTGCCAGCAGTCGAGACGGGGAGCTGTTTTTT
>TRBV12-3/TRBV12-4|.|TRBJ1-1|TRBD1
CASSLGQLFEAFF
TGTGCCAGCAGCCTGGGACAGCTATTTGAAGCTTTCTTT
>TRBV27|few|TRBJ2-5|TRBD2
CASSLRGTSLMETQYF
TGTGCCAGCAGTTTACGGGGGACTAGCTTAATGGAGACCCAGTACTTC
>TRBV7-8|many|TRBJ2-5|TRBD2
CASSLLLSGAQETQYF
TGTGCCAGCAGCCTCCTCCTTAGCGGGGCCCAAGAGACCCAGTACTTC
>TRBV11-1|many|TRBJ2-1|TRBD1
CASSWDRSSYNEQFF
TGTGCCAGCAGCTGGGACAGGAGCTCCTACAATGAGCAGTTCTTC
>TRBV7-2|many|TRBJ2-7|TRBD2
CASSSGLLKEQYF
TGTGCCAGCAGCTCGGGACTATTGAAAGAGCAGTACTTC
>TRBV12-3/TRBV12-4|.|TRBJ1-2|.
CASSLSLSYGYTF
TGTGCCAGCTCCTTAAGCCTCTCCTATGGCTACACCTTC
>TRBV5-6|.|TRBJ2-7|.
CASSSPGSQYEQYF
TGTGCCAGCAGCTCGCCGGGATCCCAATACGAGCAGTACTTC
>TRBV20-1|many|TRBJ2-1|TRBD2
CSARDRKLAGGYNEQFF
TGCAGTGCTAGAGATCGAAAACTAGCGGGAGGCTACAATGAGCAGTTCTTC
>TRBV7-2|many|TRBJ2-5|.
CASSLNSQETQYF
TGTGCCAGCAGCTTAAACAGCCAAGAGACCCAGTACTTC
>TRBV4-2|many|TRBJ2-3|.
CASSQDPGNTQYF
TGTGCCAGCAGCCAAGACCCGGGAAATACGCAGTATTTT
>TRBV3-1|few|TRBJ2-4|.
CASSQVAAKNIQYF
TGTGCCAGCAGCCAAGTGGCGGCCAAAAACATTCAGTACTTC
>TRBV19|few|TRBJ2-1|.
CASSMDPDTYNEQFF
TGTGCCAGTAGTATGGATCCGGATACCTACAATGAGCAGTTCTTC
>TRBV29-1|.|TRBJ2-3|.
CSGQSTDTQYF
TGCAGCGGGCAAAGCACAGATACGCAGTATTTT
>TRBV7-9|many|TRBJ2-3|.
CASSLDGPGLIPEYF
TGTGCCAGCAGCTTAGATGGTCCAGGCCTCATCCCTGAGTATTTT
>TRBV7-2|many|TRBJ2-5|.
CASSPQGPETQYF
TGTGCCAGCAGCCCACAGGGCCCAGAGACCCAGTACTTC
>TRBV23-1|.|TRBJ2-7|TRBD1
CANARGTGSYEQYF
TGCGCCAACGCTCGAGGGACAGGGAGCTACGAGCAGTACTTC
>TRBV5-1|few|TRBJ1-2|.
CASSSDSPTYGYTF
TGCGCCAGCAGCTCGGACAGTCCTACCTATGGCTACACCTTC
>TRBV7-6|many|TRBJ2-7|TRBD1
CASSKGTGGDEQYF
TGTGCCAGCAGCAAAGGGACAGGGGGCGACGAGCAGTACTTC
>TRBV7-2|many|TRBJ2-1|.
CASSLDRTAMSDEQFF
TGTGCCAGCAGCTTAGATCGGACAGCCATGAGCGATGAGCAGTTCTTC
>TRBV20-1|.|TRBJ2-5|TRBD2
CSVRGREGGETQYF
TGCAGTGTGAGAGGTCGGGAGGGCGGGGAGACCCAGTACTTC
>TRBV6-5|few|TRBJ1-5|.
CASSPDPLANQPQHF
TGTGCCAGCAGTCCTGACCCTTTAGCAAATCAGCCCCAGCATTTT
>TRBV6-6|.|TRBJ1-1|.
CASSYDQGRRAFF
TGTGCCAGCAGTTACGATCAGGGGCGGAGGGCTTTCTTT
>TRBV5-4|few|TRBJ2-3|.
CASSLTPTTDTQYF
TGTGCCAGCAGCTTAACACCAACGACAGATACGCAGTATTTT
>TRBV4-2|.|TRBJ2-1|TRBD1
CASGARGFNEQFF
TGTGCCAGTGGTGCCAGGGGGTTCAATGAGCAGTTCTTC
>TRBV10-3|once|TRBJ2-5|TRBD1
CAIRKDRGSIETQYF
TGTGCCATCAGAAAAGACAGGGGGTCTATTGAGACCCAGTACTTC
>TRBV30|few|TRBJ2-7|TRBD2
CAWSVGGAGDPAYEQYF
TGTGCCTGGAGTGTGGGGGGAGCGGGAGACCCAGCTTACGAGCAGTACTTC
>TRBV7-2|many|TRBJ2-5|.
CASSLSLYQETQYF
TGTGCCAGCAGCTTGTCTCTGTACCAAGAGACCCAGTACTTC
>TRBV11-2|few|TRBJ1-2|.
CASSPLGEGYTF
TGTGCCAGCAGCCCCCTGGGGGAGGGCTACACCTTC
>TRBV6-1|.|TRBJ2-7|.
CASSAEQYF
TGTGCCAGCAGTGCAGAGCAGTACTTC
>TRBV27|few|TRBJ1-1|TRBD1
CASSPRQGGIEAFF
TGTGCCAGCAGTCCCCGACAGGGGGGGATTGAAGCTTTCTTT
>TRBV5-4|few|TRBJ2-4|TRBD1
CASSPQGATLAKNIQYF
TGTGCCAGCAGCCCCCAGGGGGCAACCTTAGCCAAAAACATTCAGTACTTC
>TRBV6-2/TRBV6-3|.|TRBJ2-1|.
CASSTGGYSYNEQFF
TGTGCCAGCAGTACGGGGGGCTACTCCTACAATGAGCAGTTCTTC
>TRBV6-6|many|TRBJ2-1|.
CASRQTGLDEQFF
TGTGCCAGCAGACAAACAGGGTTGGATGAGCAGTTCTTC